The 31 T cell receptor beta chains reported below all come from one sample, sequenced in a study of shared clonotypes between healthy human individuals (dated by TCRdb to the early 2020s). CD8 naive samples were CD45RO-negative cells positively selected for CCR7, giving a CD45RA+CCR7+ population that excluded TemRA cells. Receptor amplification or capture employed the immunoSEQ multiplex PCR assay. TCRdb took over this immuneACCESS table, retaining in-frame rearrangements with V and J assigned. Such tables are incomplete; in checked studies, under half of the missing clones stem from an unresolved V gene, and the remainder is unexplained. Here the sample has about 1,800,000 clones; about 95% occur a single time. The top ten hold less than 1.5% of the sample. Sequenced material: naive CD8+ T cells sorted from blood. This specimen's cell subset or site label, per the study, means: CD45RA+CCR7+. Every receptor here comes from a man between 18 and 35 years old in good health.

The chain is built from TRBV28 and TRBJ1-3; a possible D gene is TRBD1 (6 bases). V was clipped by 3 bases and J by 2 bases, with 11 bases between them. The CDR3 runs to 15 residues. Germline V CDR1 and CDR2: MDHEN, SYDVKM. CDR3 sequence (DNA): TGTGCCAGCAGTTTCAGGGGCGTTACTGGAAACACCATATATTTT. It codes for CASSFRGVTGNTIYF. Full variable domain (remainder filled in from reference TRBV28 and TRBJ1-3): DVKVTQSSRYLVKRTGEKVFLECVQDMDHENMFWYRQDPGLGLRLIYFSYDVKMKEKGDIPEGYSVSREKKERFSLILESASTNQTSMYLCASSFRGVTGNTIYFGEGSWLTVV.

Comments on this clone: The sample holds other DNA sequences that translate to the same CDR3. The genes are TRBV6-6 and TRBJ2-7, with D perhaps TRBD2 (6 bases). This CDR3 is built from 13 residues. Germline-derived CDR1 and CDR2 are MNHNY and SVGAGI (reference sequence). Trimming left V 2 bases short and J 6 bases short, with 11 bases between. Written as DNA, the CDR3 is TGTGCCAGCAGTTACGTCGGGGGAGGCGAGCAGTACTTC. Its protein is CASSYVGGGEQYF.

This clone was detected only once. The chain combines TRBV7-9 with TRBJ1-1; no reliable D call. CDR1 is SEHNR, CDR2 FQNEAQ, per germline (reference sequence). The CDR3 has 14 amino acids. V was trimmed by 4 bases and J by 5 bases, leaving 14 bases between them. CDR3 residues: CASSSLDWRTEAFF. The CDR3 DNA is TGTGCCAGCAGCTCCCTGGATTGGCGGACTGAAGCTTTCTTT.

Note on this clone: The junction shows a germline mismatch at one end, possibly a read error. The CDR3 sequence is CASRPFPQGAETQYF. CDR3 nucleotides: TGTGCTAGCAGGCCATTCCCACAGGGTGCGGAGACCCAGTACTTC. The chain links TRBV7-7 to TRBJ2-5; possible D gene TRBD1, 6 bases. The CDR3 sequence is 15 residues long. Looked up from germline, CDR1 is SSHAT and CDR2 is FNYEAQ (reference sequence).

This clone was seen a single time. The rearrangement uses TRBV6-6 and TRBJ1-1, with 10 bases matching TRBD1. With 4 bases clipped from V and 6 bases from J, the junction kept 5 bases outside the gene matches. The CDR3 spans 14 residues. Germline assignment: CDR1 MNHNY and CDR2 SVGAGI (reference sequence). CDR3 DNA sequence: TGTGCCAGCAGTTGGACAGGGGGATTCTCTGAAGCTTTCTTT. It yields the protein CASSWTGGFSEAFF.

The CDR3 DNA follows: TGTGCTAGTGGTTTGTGGGGGCAGCACACCGGGGAGCTGTTTTTT. It yields the protein CASGLWGQHTGELFF. The chain is built from TRBV12-5 and TRBJ2-2, with a possible D match to TRBD1 (6 bases). CDR3 size: 15 residues. Germline V CDR1 and CDR2: LGHNT, FRNRAP. Trimming removed 2 bases from V and 3 bases from J, with 10 bases in between.

The chain employs TRBV7-8 and TRBJ2-1, with TRBD1 as a possible D gene (6 bases). Germline V gene data show CDR1 as SGHVS and CDR2 as FQNEAQ. This CDR3 spans 16 amino acids. Trimming pared 2 bases from V and 4 bases from J, leaving 15 bases between. CDR3 loop: CASSLQQGVSYNEQFF. The CDR3 DNA reads TGTGCCAGCAGCTTACAACAGGGAGTCTCTTACAATGAGCAGTTCTTC.

This chain joins TRBV11-2 and TRBJ2-1; 13 nucleotides line up with TRBD2. V was clipped by 0 bases and J by 7 bases; unmatched bases: 3. Germline V gene lookup returns CDR1 SGHAT and CDR2 FQNNGV. This CDR3 has 16 amino acids. The CDR3 loop is CASSLEGLAGVNEQFF. CDR3 nucleotides: TGTGCCAGCAGCTTAGAAGGACTAGCGGGAGTTAATGAGCAGTTCTTC.

The table lists this clone with a count of one. CDR3 in amino acids: CASSLWLAGGNEQFF. Written as DNA, the CDR3 is TGTGCCAGCAGCTTATGGCTAGCGGGAGGCAATGAGCAGTTCTTC. This chain joins TRBV5-6 and TRBJ2-1; TRBD2 agrees at 11 bases. Germline V lookup: CDR1 SGHDT, CDR2 YYEEEE. The CDR3 loop spans 15 amino acids. Germline trimming cut 2 bases from V and 6 bases from J; bases unmatched to any gene: 4.

In this sample, this clone turned up once. V is TRBV19 and J is TRBJ1-6, with a possible D match to TRBD1 (5 bases). Per the germline V gene, CDR1 is LNHDA and CDR2 is SQIVND (reference sequence). The CDR3 length is 15 residues. Trimming cost V 5 bases and J 6 bases, with 14 bases left between them. CDR3 nucleotides: TGTGCCAGTAGTCTCCACCGGGACCCTAATTCACCCCTCCACTTT. Amino acid sequence: CASSLHRDPNSPLHF.

The chain is built from TRBV18 and TRBJ2-3; 8 bases are a match to TRBD1. Germline lookup yields CDR1 KGHSH and CDR2 LQKENI. Trimming cost V 4 bases and J 2 bases; bases outside gene matches: 20. The CDR3 is 20 amino acids. Here the CDR3 reads CASSHKRFLETGEFTDTQYF. CDR3 in DNA: TGTGCCAGCTCACATAAGAGATTTCTGGAGACAGGGGAGTTCACAGATACGCAGTATTTT.

The J gene is TRBJ1-1, the V gene TRBV4-2, with 7 positions matching TRBD1. CDR3 length: 16 residues. V gave up 0 bases and J gave up 4 bases; unmatched junction bases: 8. Germline CDR1 reads LGHNA; CDR2 reads YNFKEQ. This chain's CDR3 is CASSQDATGLVTEAFF. CDR3 nucleotides: TGTGCCAGCAGCCAAGACGCGACAGGGTTAGTCACTGAAGCTTTCTTT.

V gene TRBV18 combines with J gene TRBJ2-1; possibly TRBD1 or TRBD2 for D (5 bases each). The CDR3 consists of 14 residues. V was cut by 3 bases and J by 6 bases, with 12 bases left in between. The germline V gene encodes CDR1 KGHSH and CDR2 LQKENI. The chain's CDR3 is CASSPVGTTNEQFF. CDR3 DNA: TGTGCCAGCTCACCGGTAGGGACGACCAATGAGCAGTTCTTC.

This rearrangement joins TRBV4-3 to TRBJ2-7, with 7 bases matching TRBD2. Trimming cost V 1 base and J 4 bases; bases outside gene matches: 4. Looked up from germline, CDR1 is LGHNA and CDR2 is YSLEER. This CDR3 spans 14 amino acids. The CDR3 loop reads CASSQAISGYEQYF. CDR3 DNA: TGCGCCAGCAGCCAAGCTATTAGCGGGTACGAGCAGTACTTC.

About this clone itself: Within the sample, other DNA sequences also encode this same CDR3. The chain recombines TRBV4-3 with TRBJ2-7, with D possibly TRBD2 on 5 matching bases. Germline CDR1 is LGHNA and CDR2 is YSLEER. The CDR3 is 15 residues long. V gave up 2 bases and J gave up 0 bases, with 11 bases separating them. The CDR3 coding sequence is TGCGCCAGCAGCCAACTGACGGGGTCCTCCTACGAGCAGTACTTC. Amino acid sequence: CASSQLTGSSYEQYF.

This rearrangement joins TRBV15 to TRBJ2-7; D is uncertain. V lost 1 base to trimming and J lost 2 bases, with 12 bases between them. CDR1 and CDR2 from the germline V gene are LNHNV and YYDKDF (reference sequence). There are 15 residues in the CDR3. CDR3 amino acids: CATSRAQLGAYEQYF. The CDR3 DNA reads as TGTGCCACCAGCAGAGCCCAGTTAGGAGCCTACGAGCAGTACTTC. Using reference TRBV15 and TRBJ2-7 for the parts outside the CDR3, the full variable domain is DAMVIQNPRYQVTQFGKPVTLSCSQTLNHNVMYWYQQKSSQAPKLLFHYYDKDFNNEADTPDNFQSRRPNTSFCFLDIRSPGLGDTAMYLCATSRAQLGAYEQYFGPGTRLTVT.

The V and J genes are TRBV2 and TRBJ2-5, with TRBD2 matching 10 bases. CDR3 size: 15 residues. V shed 0 bases, J shed 5 bases, and the junction held 3 bases outside the gene matches. The V gene's germline CDR1 is SNHLY and CDR2 FYNNEI. The CDR3 DNA reads as TGTGCCAGCAGTGAAGCTCTAGCGGGAGACGAGACCCAGTACTTC. It codes for CASSEALAGDETQYF.

The chain links TRBV5-8 to TRBJ2-7; 7 nucleotides align to TRBD1. The ends lost 3 bases at V and 3 bases at J; junction bases unmatched: 15. CDR3 length: 17 amino acids. Germline values: CDR1 SGHTS, CDR2 YDEGEE. The CDR3 region is CASSSHGGTEPLYEQYF. The DNA of the CDR3 is TGTGCCAGCAGCTCCCACGGTGGGACAGAGCCTCTCTACGAGCAGTACTTC. The variable domain in full, with the rest retrieved from reference TRBV5-8 and TRBJ2-7, is EAGVTQSPTHLIKTRGQQATLRCSPISGHTSVYWYQQALGLGLQFLLWYDEGEERNRGNFPPRFSGRQFPNYSSELNVNALELEDSALYLCASSSHGGTEPLYEQYFGPGTRLTVT.

The chain employs TRBV14 and TRBJ2-7, with D possibly TRBD1 on 6 matching bases. In germline, CDR1 is SGHDN, CDR2 FVKESK. CDR3 length: 14 amino acids. Between the trimmed V and J ends, which lost 5 bases and 4 bases, there was a span of 15 bases. CDR3 sequence reads: CASSVGRGTYEQYF. In DNA form, the CDR3 reads TGTGCCAGCAGCGTGGGGAGAGGGACATACGAGCAGTACTTC.

A remark on this clone: This sample includes further DNA sequences coding for the same CDR3. The V gene is TRBV6-6, the J gene TRBJ2-7; TRBD2 matches 8 bases. CDR1 is MNHNY, CDR2 SVGAGI, per germline (reference sequence). The CDR3 length is 14 residues. The V and J ends lost 0 bases and 4 bases, in that order; junction bases with no gene match: 2. CDR3 sequence: CASSYSTSGYEQYF. The CDR3 DNA reads TGTGCCAGCAGTTACTCCACTAGCGGATACGAGCAGTACTTC.

The CDR3 loop reads CASSLTEGGTYEQYF. The CDR3 DNA reads TGTGCCAGCAGCCTCACAGAAGGTGGAACCTACGAGCAGTACTTC. This chain links TRBV7-2 with TRBJ2-7, with unresolved D. Looked up from germline, CDR1 is SGHTA and CDR2 is FQGNSA. CDR3 length: 15 amino acids. Deletions cut 5 bases from V and 2 bases from J, with 16 bases between.

The chain joins TRBV2 to TRBJ1-2, with unresolved D. The CDR3 spans 15 residues. In germline, CDR1 is SNHLY, CDR2 FYNNEI. V shed 4 bases and J shed 6 bases, with 18 bases lying between them. The CDR3 DNA follows: TGTGCCAGCAGTGTTTGGCTGGGAGTCCCGGATGGCTACACCTTC. Its protein is CASSVWLGVPDGYTF.

This clone was seen just once. This specimen includes other DNA sequences encoding the same CDR3. The rearrangement joins TRBV7-8 to TRBJ2-7; D is ambiguous. Germline values: CDR1 SGHVS, CDR2 FQNEAQ. V lost 1 base to trimming and J lost 0 bases, with 7 bases between them. The CDR3 is 14 amino acids. CDR3 in DNA: TGTGCCAGCAGCTTAGTCGCCAGCTCCTACGAGCAGTACTTC. It specifies CASSLVASSYEQYF.

V and J are TRBV28 and TRBJ1-2; the D is unclear. CDR3 length equals 14 residues. Trimming stripped 6 bases from V and 4 bases from J, with 15 bases between. The germline CDR1 and CDR2 sequences are MDHEN and SYDVKM. CDR3 protein: CASSPAGGRYGYTF. CDR3 DNA sequence: TGTGCCAGCAGCCCGGCGGGAGGGCGCTATGGCTACACCTTC.

The rearrangement links TRBV5-6 to TRBJ2-7; D may be TRBD1 (6 bases). V dropped 2 bases and J dropped 4 bases, with 16 bases sitting between them. CDR3 size: 15 residues. Germline CDR1 SGHDT, CDR2 YYEEEE. The chain's CDR3 is CASSLLRGSWYEQYF. The CDR3 DNA is TGTGCCAGCAGCTTACTCAGGGGAAGTTGGTACGAGCAGTACTTC.

This clone was detected only a few times. The rearrangement joins TRBV7-2 to TRBJ2-7; 11 nucleotides match TRBD2. V shed 5 bases, J shed 2 bases, and the junction held 2 bases outside the gene matches. CDR1 SGHTA and CDR2 FQGNSA come from the germline V gene. The CDR3 covers 14 residues. The CDR3, as DNA: TGTGCCAGCAGCATTAGCGGGGGGGCCTACGAGCAGTACTTC. Encoded protein: CASSISGGAYEQYF.

The chain employs TRBV7-2 and TRBJ2-2; 8 bases line up with TRBD2. Germline V lookup: CDR1 SGHTA, CDR2 FQGNSA. The V gene end was trimmed by 1 base and the J gene end by 4 bases; junction bases not matched to a gene: 8. The CDR3 length is 17 residues. Here the CDR3 DNA reads TGTGCCAGCAGCTTAGATCTCAGCGGGGGTCGCACCGGGGAGCTGTTTTTT. Translating gives CASSLDLSGGRTGELFF.

The chain carries TRBV28 and TRBJ1-1; TRBD1 might be the D (5 bases). The V and J ends lost 0 bases and 6 bases respectively, with 14 bases between them. The germline V gene encodes CDR1 MDHEN and CDR2 SYDVKM. The CDR3 consists of 15 residues. CDR3 in amino acids: CASSLWPTWGAEAFF. In DNA, the CDR3 is TGTGCCAGCAGTTTATGGCCCACTTGGGGGGCTGAAGCTTTCTTT.

This clone has a single count. CDR3 nucleotides: TGCGCCAGCAGCCAAGCCGATCGAGGCACTGAAGCTTTCTTT. This encodes CASSQADRGTEAFF. The gene calls are TRBV4-1 and TRBJ1-1; D is unclear. Per the germline V gene, CDR1 is MGHRA and CDR2 is YSYEKL. The CDR3 is 14 amino acids. Deletions cut 1 base from V and 4 bases from J, with 10 bases between.

The gene calls are TRBV5-1 and TRBJ2-2; D call uncertain. V shed 3 bases and J shed 0 bases, with 6 bases lying between them. Germline CDR1 and CDR2: SGHRS and YFSETQ. The CDR3 is 14 residues long. The CDR3 protein is CASSYYTNTGELFF. The CDR3 DNA follows: TGCGCCAGCAGCTATTACACGAACACCGGGGAGCTGTTTTTT. Looking up the rest from reference TRBV5-1 and TRBJ2-2 gives the full variable domain: KAGVTQTPRYLIKTRGQQVTLSCSPISGHRSVSWYQQTPGQGLQFLFEYFSETQRNKGNFPGRFSGRQFSNSRSEMNVSTLELGDSALYLCASSYYTNTGELFFGEGSRLTVL.

This chain joins TRBV27 and TRBJ1-2; D possibly corresponds to TRBD1 (5 bases). Trimming pared 6 bases from V and 1 base from J, leaving 15 bases between. This CDR3 is 15 amino acids long. The germline V gene encodes CDR1 MNHEY and CDR2 SMNVEV (reference sequence). CDR3 loop: CASSPLQEHNYGYTF. Here the CDR3 DNA reads TGTGCCAGCAGCCCTCTACAGGAGCATAACTATGGCTACACCTTC.